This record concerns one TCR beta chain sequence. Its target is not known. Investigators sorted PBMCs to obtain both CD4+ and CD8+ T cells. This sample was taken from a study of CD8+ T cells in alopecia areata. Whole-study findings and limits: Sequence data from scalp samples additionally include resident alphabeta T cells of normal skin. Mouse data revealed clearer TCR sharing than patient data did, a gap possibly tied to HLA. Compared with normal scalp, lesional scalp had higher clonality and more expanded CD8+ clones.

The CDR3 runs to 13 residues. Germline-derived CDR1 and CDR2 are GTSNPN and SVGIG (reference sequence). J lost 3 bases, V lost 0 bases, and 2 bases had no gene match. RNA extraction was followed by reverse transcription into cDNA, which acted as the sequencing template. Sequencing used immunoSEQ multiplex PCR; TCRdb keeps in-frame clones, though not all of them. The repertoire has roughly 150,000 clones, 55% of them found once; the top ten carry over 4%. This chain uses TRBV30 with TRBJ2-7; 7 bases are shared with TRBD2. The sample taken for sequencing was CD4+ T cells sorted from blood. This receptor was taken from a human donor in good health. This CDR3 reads CAWSVAGFYEQYF. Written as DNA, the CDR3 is TGTGCCTGGAGTGTAGCGGGGTTCTACGAGCAGTACTTC.